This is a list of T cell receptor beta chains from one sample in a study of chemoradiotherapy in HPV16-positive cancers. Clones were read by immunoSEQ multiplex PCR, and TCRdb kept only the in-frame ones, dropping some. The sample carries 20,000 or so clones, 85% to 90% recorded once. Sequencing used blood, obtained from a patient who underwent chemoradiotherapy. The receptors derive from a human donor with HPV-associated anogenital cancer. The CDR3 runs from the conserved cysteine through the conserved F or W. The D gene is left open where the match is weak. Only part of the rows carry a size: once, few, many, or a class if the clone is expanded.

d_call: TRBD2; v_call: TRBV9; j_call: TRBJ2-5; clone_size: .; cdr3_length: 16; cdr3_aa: CASSETSGGVRETQYF; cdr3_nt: TGTGCCAGCAGCGAAACTAGCGGGGGGGTTCGGGAGACCCAGTACTTC
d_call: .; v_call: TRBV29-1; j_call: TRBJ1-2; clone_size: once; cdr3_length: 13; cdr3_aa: CSAREGEAYGYTF; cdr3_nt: TGCAGCGCCCGCGAGGGGGAGGCCTATGGCTACACCTTC
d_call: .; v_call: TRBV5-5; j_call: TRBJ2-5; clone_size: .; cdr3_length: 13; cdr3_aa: CASSLEVQETQYF; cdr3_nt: TGTGCCAGCAGCTTGGAGGTTCAAGAGACCCAGTACTTC
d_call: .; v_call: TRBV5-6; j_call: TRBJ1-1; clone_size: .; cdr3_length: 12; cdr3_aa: CASSSGPKGAFF; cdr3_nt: TGTGCCAGCAGCAGCGGGCCAAAAGGAGCTTTCTTT
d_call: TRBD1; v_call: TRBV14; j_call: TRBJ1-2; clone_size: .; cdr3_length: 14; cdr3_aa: CANYQDRDNYGYTF; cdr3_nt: TGTGCCAACTACCAGGACAGGGACAACTATGGCTACACCTTC
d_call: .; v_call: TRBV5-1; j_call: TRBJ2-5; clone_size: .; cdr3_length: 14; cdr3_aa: CASSLGTNQETQYF; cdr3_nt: TGCGCCAGCAGCTTAGGGACAAACCAAGAGACCCAGTACTTC
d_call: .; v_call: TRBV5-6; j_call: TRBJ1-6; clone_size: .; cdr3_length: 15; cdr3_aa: CASSGGAGRGQPLHF; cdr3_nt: TGTGCCAGCAGTGGGGGGGCAGGACGGGGACAACCCCTCCACTTT
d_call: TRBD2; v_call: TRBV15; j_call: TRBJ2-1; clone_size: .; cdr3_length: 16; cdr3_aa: CATSTLSGGAGNEQFF; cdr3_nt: TGTGCCACCAGCACCCTATCGGGGGGGGCCGGGAATGAGCAGTTCTTC
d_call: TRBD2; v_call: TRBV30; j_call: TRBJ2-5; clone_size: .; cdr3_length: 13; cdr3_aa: CACSGTSDETQYF; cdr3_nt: TGTGCCTGCTCGGGGACTAGTGATGAGACCCAGTACTTC
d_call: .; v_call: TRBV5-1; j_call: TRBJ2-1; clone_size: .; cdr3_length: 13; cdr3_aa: CASSLEGANEQFF; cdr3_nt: TGCGCCAGCAGCTTGGAAGGGGCAAATGAGCAGTTCTTC
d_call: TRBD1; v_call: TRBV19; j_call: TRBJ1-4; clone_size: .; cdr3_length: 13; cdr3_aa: CASSSQGARKLFF; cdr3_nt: TGTGCCAGTAGTAGCCAGGGGGCTAGAAAACTGTTTTTT
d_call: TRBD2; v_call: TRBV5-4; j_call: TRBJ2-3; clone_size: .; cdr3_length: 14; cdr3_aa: CASSSGLYTDTQYF; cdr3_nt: TGTGCCAGCAGCTCGGGACTATACACAGATACGCAGTATTTT
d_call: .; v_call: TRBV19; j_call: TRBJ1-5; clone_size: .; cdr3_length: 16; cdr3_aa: CASSISSTAQNQPQHF; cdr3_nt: TGTGCCAGTAGTATATCGTCGACAGCACAGAATCAGCCCCAGCATTTT
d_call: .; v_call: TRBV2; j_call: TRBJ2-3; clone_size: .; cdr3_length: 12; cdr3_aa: CASRLLADTQYF; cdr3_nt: TGTGCCAGCAGGCTCTTAGCAGATACGCAGTATTTT
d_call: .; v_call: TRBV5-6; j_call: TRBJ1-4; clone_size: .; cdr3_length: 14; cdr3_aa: CASSLGVQDEKLFF; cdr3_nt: TGTGCCAGCAGCTTGGGGGTACAGGATGAAAAACTGTTTTTT
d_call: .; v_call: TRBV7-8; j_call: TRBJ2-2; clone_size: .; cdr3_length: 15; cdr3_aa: CASSFGGLGTGELFF; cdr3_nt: TGTGCCAGCAGCTTCGGGGGTCTAGGCACCGGGGAGCTGTTTTTT
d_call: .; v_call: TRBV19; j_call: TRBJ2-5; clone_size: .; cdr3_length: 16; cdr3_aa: CASSIDLLTRQETQYF; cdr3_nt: TGTGCCAGTAGTATAGATCTACTGACTAGACAAGAGACCCAGTACTTC
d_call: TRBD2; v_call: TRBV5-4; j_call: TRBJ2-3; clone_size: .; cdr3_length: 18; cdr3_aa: CASSQKLRGGVLTDTQYF; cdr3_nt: TGTGCCAGCAGCCAGAAGCTCCGGGGGGGGGTTCTCACAGATACGCAGTATTTT
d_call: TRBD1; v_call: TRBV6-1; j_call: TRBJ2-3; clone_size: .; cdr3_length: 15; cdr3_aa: CASRSGTVLTDTQYF; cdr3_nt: TGTGCCAGCAGGTCCGGGACAGTCCTCACAGATACGCAGTATTTT
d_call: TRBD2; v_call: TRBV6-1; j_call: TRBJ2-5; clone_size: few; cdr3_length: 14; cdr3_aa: CASSVGLAGETQYF; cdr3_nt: TGTGCCAGCAGTGTAGGACTAGCGGGGGAGACCCAGTACTTC
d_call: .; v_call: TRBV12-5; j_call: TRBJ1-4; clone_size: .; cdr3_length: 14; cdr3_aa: CASGLGITNEKLFF; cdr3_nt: TGTGCTAGTGGTTTAGGAATAACTAATGAAAAACTGTTTTTT
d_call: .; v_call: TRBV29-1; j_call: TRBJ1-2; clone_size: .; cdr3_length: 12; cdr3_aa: CSVENNNYGYTF; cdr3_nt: TGCAGCGTTGAAAACAACAACTATGGCTACACCTTC
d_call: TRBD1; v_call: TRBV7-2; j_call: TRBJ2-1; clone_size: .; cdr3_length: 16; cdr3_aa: CASSVQGGQMINEQFF; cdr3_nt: TGTGCCAGCAGCGTTCAAGGGGGACAGATGATCAATGAGCAGTTCTTC
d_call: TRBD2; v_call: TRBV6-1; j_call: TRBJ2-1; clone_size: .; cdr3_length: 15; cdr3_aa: CASSDGTSVYNEQFF; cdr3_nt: TGTGCCAGCAGTGACGGGACTAGTGTCTACAATGAGCAGTTCTTC
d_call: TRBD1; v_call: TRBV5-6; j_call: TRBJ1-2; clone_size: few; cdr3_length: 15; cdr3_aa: CASSPRQGADYGYTF; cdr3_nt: TGTGCCAGCAGCCCAAGACAGGGGGCGGACTATGGCTACACCTTC
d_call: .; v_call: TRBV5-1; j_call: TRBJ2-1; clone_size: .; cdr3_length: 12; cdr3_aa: CASSHGPNEQFF; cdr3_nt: TGCGCCAGCAGCCATGGGCCGAATGAGCAGTTCTTC
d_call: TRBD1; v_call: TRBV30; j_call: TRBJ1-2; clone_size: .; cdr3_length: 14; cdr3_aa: CAWMSVTGGNGYTF; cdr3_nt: TGTGCCTGGATGTCGGTGACAGGGGGCAACGGCTACACCTTC